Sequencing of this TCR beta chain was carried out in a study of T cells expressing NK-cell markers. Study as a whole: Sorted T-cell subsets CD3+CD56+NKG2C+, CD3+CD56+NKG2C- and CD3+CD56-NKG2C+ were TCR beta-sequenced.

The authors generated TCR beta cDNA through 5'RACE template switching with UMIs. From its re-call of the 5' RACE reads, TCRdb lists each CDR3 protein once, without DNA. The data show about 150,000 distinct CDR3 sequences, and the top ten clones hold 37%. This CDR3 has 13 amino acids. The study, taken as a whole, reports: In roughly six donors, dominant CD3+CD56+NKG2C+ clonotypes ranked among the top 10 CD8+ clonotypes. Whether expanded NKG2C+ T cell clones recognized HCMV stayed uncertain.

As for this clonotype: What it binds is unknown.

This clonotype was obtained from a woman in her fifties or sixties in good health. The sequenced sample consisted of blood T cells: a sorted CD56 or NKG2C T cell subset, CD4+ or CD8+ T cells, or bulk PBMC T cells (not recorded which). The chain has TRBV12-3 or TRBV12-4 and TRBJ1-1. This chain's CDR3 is CASKDSANTEAFF.